The sequence of this T cell receptor (beta chain) was determined in a study of regulatory T cells in long-lasting Graves disease. Findings of the study overall: New patients shared 800 to 1,000 public clonotypes, and persistent patients shared more, with 2,741. Small sample size may have lowered accuracy. Persistent disease preferred TRBV28, TRBJ1-2 and TRBJ2-5; new disease, TRBV20-1 and TRBJ2-1.

Both iRepertoire HTBI primers and Arm-PCR of CDR3 regions were used to build the TCR beta libraries. TCRdb independently ran MiXCR on the multiplex PCR reads; one entry per CDR3 protein. The sample includes 400,000 to 500,000 distinct CDR3 sequences, 15% of them seen just once. Time point here: newly diagnosed GD, antithyroid drugs for less than 3 months. Researchers made the TCR library from RNA that was extracted from PBMCs. This CDR3 spans 15 amino acids. V shed 5 bases, J shed 1 base, and the junction held 5 bases outside the gene matches. In germline, CDR1 is SNHLY, CDR2 FYNNEI. This clonotype was seen repeatedly, ten times or more. The antigen is unknown. These data were also filed under a second study, of T cells in Graves' hyperthyroidism and ophthalmopathy.

The gene calls are TRBV2 and TRBJ2-7, with 10 bases fitting TRBD2. This receptor was taken from a middle-aged woman with Graves disease. Material: peripheral blood mononuclear cells (PBMCs), obtained at new diagnosis, from a patient treated with antithyroid drugs. This CDR3 is CASSPSAGGSYEQYF. In DNA, the CDR3 is TGTGCCAGCAGTCCATCAGCGGGAGGGTCCTACGAGCAGTACTTC.